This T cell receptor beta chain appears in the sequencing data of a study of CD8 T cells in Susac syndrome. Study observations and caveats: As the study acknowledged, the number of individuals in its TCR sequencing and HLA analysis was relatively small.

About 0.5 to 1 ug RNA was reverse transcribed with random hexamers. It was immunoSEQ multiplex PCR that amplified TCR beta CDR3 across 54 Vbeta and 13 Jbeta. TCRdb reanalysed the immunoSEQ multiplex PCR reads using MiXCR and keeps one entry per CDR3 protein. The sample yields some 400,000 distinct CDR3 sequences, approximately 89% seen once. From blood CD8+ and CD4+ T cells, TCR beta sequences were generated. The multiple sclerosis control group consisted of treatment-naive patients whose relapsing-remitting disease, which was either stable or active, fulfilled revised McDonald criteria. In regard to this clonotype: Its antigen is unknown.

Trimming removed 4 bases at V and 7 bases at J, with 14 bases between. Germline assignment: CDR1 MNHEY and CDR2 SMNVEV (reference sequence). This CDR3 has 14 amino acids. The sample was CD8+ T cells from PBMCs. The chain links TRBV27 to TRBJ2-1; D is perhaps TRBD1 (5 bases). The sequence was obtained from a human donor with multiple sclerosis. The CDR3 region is CASSWGSTANEQFF. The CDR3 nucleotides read TGTGCCAGCAGTTGGGGTTCGACAGCAAATGAGCAGTTCTTC.